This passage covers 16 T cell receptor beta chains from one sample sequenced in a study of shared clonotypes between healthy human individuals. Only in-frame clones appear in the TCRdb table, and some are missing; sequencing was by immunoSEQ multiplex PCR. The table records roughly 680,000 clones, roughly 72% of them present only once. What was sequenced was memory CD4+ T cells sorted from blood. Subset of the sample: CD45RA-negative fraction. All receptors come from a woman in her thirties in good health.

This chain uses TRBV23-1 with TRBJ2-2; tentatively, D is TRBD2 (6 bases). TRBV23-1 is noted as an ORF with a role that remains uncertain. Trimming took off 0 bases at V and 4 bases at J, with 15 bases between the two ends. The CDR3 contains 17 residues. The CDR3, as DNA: TGCGCCAGCAGTCAATCGAACCCCGGAGGGATCACCGGGGAGCTGTTTTTT. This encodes CASSQSNPGGITGELFF.

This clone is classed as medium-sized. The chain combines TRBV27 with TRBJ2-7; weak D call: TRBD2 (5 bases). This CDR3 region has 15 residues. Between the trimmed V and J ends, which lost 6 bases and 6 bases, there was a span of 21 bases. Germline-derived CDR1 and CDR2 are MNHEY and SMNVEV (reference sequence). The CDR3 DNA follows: TGTGCCAGCAGCTCCCCCGGCGGCGGGCGTAGCGAGCAGTACTTC. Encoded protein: CASSSPGGGRSEQYF.

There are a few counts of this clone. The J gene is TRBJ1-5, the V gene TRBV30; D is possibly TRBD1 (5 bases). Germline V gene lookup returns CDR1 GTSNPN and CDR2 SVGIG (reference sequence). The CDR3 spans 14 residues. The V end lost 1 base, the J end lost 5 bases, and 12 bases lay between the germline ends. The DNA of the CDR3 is TGTGCCTGGAGTGCCGGGACCTTGGATCAGCCCCAGCATTTT. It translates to CAWSAGTLDQPQHF.

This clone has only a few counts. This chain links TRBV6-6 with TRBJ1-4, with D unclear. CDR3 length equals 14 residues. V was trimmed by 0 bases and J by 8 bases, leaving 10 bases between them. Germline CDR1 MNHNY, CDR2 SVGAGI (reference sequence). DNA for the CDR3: TGTGCCAGCAGTTACTCAGGCCCTAGGGAAAAACTGTTTTTT. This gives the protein CASSYSGPREKLFF.

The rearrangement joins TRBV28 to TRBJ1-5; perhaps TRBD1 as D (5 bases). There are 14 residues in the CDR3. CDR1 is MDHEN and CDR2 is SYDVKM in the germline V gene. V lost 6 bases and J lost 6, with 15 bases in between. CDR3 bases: TGTGCCAGCAGGCCCCAGACAGTGACTCAGCCCCAGCATTTT. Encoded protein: CASRPQTVTQPQHF.

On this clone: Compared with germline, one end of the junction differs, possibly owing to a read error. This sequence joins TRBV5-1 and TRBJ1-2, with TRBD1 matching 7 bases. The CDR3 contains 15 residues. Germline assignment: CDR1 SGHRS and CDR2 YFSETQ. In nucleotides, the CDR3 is TGTGCCAGCAGCCTGACAGGGATCTCGTGGTATGGCTACACCTTC. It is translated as CASSLTGISWYGYTF.

CDR3 in amino acids: CASSSTGNTIYF. The CDR3 DNA reads as TGTGCCAGCAGCTCCACTGGAAACACCATATATTTT. The chain joins TRBV7-9 to TRBJ1-3; D unresolved. The CDR3 contains 12 residues. V was clipped by 4 bases and J by 2 bases, with 3 bases between them. Germline values: CDR1 SEHNR, CDR2 FQNEAQ (reference sequence).

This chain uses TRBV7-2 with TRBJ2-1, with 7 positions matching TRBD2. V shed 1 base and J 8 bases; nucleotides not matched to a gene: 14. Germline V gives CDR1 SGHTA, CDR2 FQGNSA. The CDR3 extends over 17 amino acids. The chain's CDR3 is CASSLVASGYNGHEQFF. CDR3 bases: TGTGCCAGCAGCTTAGTGGCTAGCGGTTATAACGGCCATGAGCAGTTCTTC.

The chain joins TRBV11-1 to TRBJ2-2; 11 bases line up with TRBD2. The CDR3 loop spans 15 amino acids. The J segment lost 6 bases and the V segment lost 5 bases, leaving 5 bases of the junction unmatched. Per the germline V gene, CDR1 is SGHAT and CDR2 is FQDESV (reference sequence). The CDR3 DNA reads TGTGCCAGCAGCGGGCTAGCGGGAGGTGCCGGGGAGCTGTTTTTT. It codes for CASSGLAGGAGELFF.

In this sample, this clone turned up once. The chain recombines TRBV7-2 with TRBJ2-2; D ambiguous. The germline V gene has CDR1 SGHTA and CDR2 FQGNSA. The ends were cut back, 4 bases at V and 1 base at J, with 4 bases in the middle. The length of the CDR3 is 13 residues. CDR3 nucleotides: TGTGCCAGCAGCTCTGGGAACACCGGGGAGCTGTTTTTT. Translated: CASSSGNTGELFF. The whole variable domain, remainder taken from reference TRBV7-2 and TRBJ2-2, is GAGVSQSPSNKVTEKGKDVELRCDPISGHTALYWYRQSLGQGLEFLIYFQGNSAPDKSGLPSDRFSAERTGGSVSTLTIQRTQQEDSAVYLCASSSGNTGELFFGEGSRLTVL.

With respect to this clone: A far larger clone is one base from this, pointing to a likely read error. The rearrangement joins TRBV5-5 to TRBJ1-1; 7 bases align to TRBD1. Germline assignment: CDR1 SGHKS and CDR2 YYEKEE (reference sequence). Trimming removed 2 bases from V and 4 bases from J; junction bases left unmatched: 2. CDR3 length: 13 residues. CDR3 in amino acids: CASSFDRATEAFF. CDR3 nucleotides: TGTGCCAGCAGCTTTGACAGGGCCACTGAAGCTTTCTTT.

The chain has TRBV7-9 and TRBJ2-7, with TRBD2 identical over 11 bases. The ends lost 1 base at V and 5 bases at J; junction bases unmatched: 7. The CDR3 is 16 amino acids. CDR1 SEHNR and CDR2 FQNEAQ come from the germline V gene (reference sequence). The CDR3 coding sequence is TGTGCCAGCAGCTTAGGGGGCACTAGCGGGGGCGACGAGCAGTACTTC. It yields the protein CASSLGGTSGGDEQYF.

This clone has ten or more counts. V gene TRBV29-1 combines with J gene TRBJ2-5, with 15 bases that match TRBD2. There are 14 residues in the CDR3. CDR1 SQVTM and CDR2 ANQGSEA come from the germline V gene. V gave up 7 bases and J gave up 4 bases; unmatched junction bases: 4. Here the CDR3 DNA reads TGCAGCGGCAGGACTAGCGGGAGGGGAGAGACCCAGTACTTC. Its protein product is CSGRTSGRGETQYF.

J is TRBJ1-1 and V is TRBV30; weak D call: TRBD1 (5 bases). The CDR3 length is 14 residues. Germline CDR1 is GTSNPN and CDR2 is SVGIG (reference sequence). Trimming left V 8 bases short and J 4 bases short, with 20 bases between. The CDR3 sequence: CALRGGEKSTEAFF. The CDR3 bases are TGTGCCCTCCGGGGAGGGGAAAAGAGCACTGAAGCTTTCTTT. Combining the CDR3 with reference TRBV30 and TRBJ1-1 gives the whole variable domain SQTIHQWPATLVQPVGSPLSLECTVEGTSNPNLYWYRQAAGRGLQLLFYSVGIGQISSEVPQNLSASRPQDRQFILSSKKLLLSDSGFYLCALRGGEKSTEAFFGQGTRLTVV.

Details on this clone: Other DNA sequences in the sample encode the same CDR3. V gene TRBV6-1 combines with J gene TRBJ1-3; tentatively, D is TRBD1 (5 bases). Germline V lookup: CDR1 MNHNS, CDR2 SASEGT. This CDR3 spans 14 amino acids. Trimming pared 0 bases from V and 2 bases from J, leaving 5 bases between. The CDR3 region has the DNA TGTGCCAGCAGTGAAGCAGGGGCTGGAAACACCATATATTTT. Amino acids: CASSEAGAGNTIYF.

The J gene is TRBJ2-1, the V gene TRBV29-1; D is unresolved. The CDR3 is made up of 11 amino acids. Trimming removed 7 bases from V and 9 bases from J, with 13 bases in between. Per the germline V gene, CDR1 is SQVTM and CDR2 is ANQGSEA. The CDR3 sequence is CSGSRSGEQFF. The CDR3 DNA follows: TGCAGCGGGTCAAGGTCCGGTGAGCAGTTCTTC.